The 12 T cell receptor beta chains below all came from one sample that was sequenced in a study of persistence of HIV-infected CD4 T cells. These receptors have no known antigen. An overlapping HIV-1 Gag peptide pool stimulated these cells at 0.85 to 1 ug/peptide/mL. CD40L/CD69 double-negative CD45RO-high memory CD4+ T cells were collected. The libraries were made with immunoSEQ version 4 in survey mode. Generated by immunoSEQ multiplex PCR, the TCRdb table keeps only in-frame clones and is missing some. The table records tens of thousands of clones, roughly 80% of them present only once. The sample consisted of CD4+ T cells sorted from PBMCs after approximately 19-hour stimulation, taken from a patient who received antiretroviral therapy. The source of these receptors is an adult woman with HIV who was CMV-seropositive.

The chain recombines TRBV3-1 (or the pseudogene TRBV3-2) with TRBJ2-7, with D maybe TRBD2 (5 bases). Looked up from germline, CDR1 is LGHDT and CDR2 is YNNKEL (reference sequence). The CDR3 spans 15 residues. V shed 1 base and J shed 7 bases, with 17 bases lying between them. CDR3 nucleotide sequence: TGTGCCAGCAGCCAAGCCCTTTTGTCGGGGTCAGAGCAGTACTTC. This sequence encodes CASSQALLSGSEQYF.

V gene TRBV5-1 combines with J gene TRBJ2-7; a possible D gene is TRBD1 (6 bases). Germline CDR1 SGHRS, CDR2 YFSETQ. V lost 4 bases to trimming and J lost 3 bases, with 11 bases between them. This CDR3 has 13 residues. The CDR3 loop is CASSLTQGYEQYF. The CDR3 nucleotides read TGCGCCAGCAGCCTTACACAGGGCTACGAGCAGTACTTC.

The table lists this clone with a few counts. One end of the junction does not line up with germline, which may come from a read error. V and J are TRBV29-1 and TRBJ1-1; no reliable D call. There are 12 residues in the CDR3. Looked up from germline, CDR1 is SQVTM and CDR2 is ANQGSEA. CDR3 DNA: TGCAGCGGTGAACGGTCGGGCACTGAAGCTTTCTTT. This gives the protein CSGERSGTEAFF.

In DNA, the CDR3 is TGTGCCAGCAGACCGACAGGGACCTATGGCTACACCTTC. It codes for CASRPTGTYGYTF. V usage is TRBV6-6 and J usage is TRBJ1-2; 7 positions agree with TRBD1. The CDR3 spans 13 residues. The germline V gene encodes CDR1 MNHNY and CDR2 SVGAGI (reference sequence). Germline trimming cut 6 bases from V and 4 bases from J; bases unmatched to any gene: 5.

V and J are TRBV6-6 and TRBJ1-5; maybe TRBD1 (6 bases). V lost 6 bases and J lost 3, with 15 bases in between. The CDR3 sequence is 15 residues long. CDR1 and CDR2 (germline): MNHNY, SVGAGI (reference sequence). In nucleotides, the CDR3 is TGTGCCAGCAGCATAACTGACAGGCCCAATCAGCCCCAGCATTTT. Protein product: CASSITDRPNQPQHF.

A remark on this clone: A junction end diverges from the germline sequence, so it may reflect a read error. V gene TRBV19 combines with J gene TRBJ1-6; no definite D call. Germline V CDR1 and CDR2: LNHDA, SQIVND (reference sequence). CDR3 length: 14 amino acids. CDR3 coding DNA: TGTGCCAGTAGTATACGCAAGGATAACTCACCCCTCCACTTT. This translates into CASSIRKDNSPLHF.

The rearrangement joins TRBV9 to TRBJ1-6, with D possibly TRBD1 on 6 matching bases. Germline assignment: CDR1 SGDLS and CDR2 YYNGEE. The CDR3 runs to 15 residues. The V end was cut by 2 bases, the J end by 6 bases, with 12 bases between. The CDR3: CASSVEGHPNSPLHF. CDR3 nucleotide sequence: TGTGCCAGCAGCGTGGAGGGACATCCTAATTCACCCCTCCACTTT. Complete variable domain (other parts from reference TRBV9 and TRBJ1-6): DSGVTQTPKHLITATGQRVTLRCSPRSGDLSVYWYQQSLDQGLQFLIQYYNGEERAKGNILERFSAQQFPDLHSELNLSSLELGDSALYFCASSVEGHPNSPLHFGNGTRLTVT.

This clone has just a few counts. The chain has TRBV10-3 and TRBJ1-1; D is uncertain. Germline values: CDR1 ENHRY, CDR2 SYGVKD. The CDR3 has 13 residues. Trimming took off 5 bases at V and 6 bases at J, with 13 bases between the two ends. The CDR3 region is CAISIQAWAEAFF. The CDR3 bases are TGTGCCATCAGTATTCAGGCCTGGGCTGAAGCTTTCTTT.

V and J are TRBV5-6 and TRBJ2-1; 7 positions match TRBD1. Germline CDR1 and CDR2: SGHDT and YYEEEE. V lost 0 bases and J lost 6; bases outside the gene matches: 3. The CDR3 has 14 amino acids. CDR3 loop: CASSLGGQINEQFF. In DNA, the CDR3 is TGTGCCAGCAGCTTGGGGGGACAGATCAATGAGCAGTTCTTC.

This clone is labeled medium-sized. The rearrangement uses TRBV3-1 (or the pseudogene TRBV3-2) and TRBJ2-1; D not resolved. CDR1 is LGHDT and CDR2 is YNNKEL in the germline V gene (reference sequence). V dropped 6 bases and J dropped 7 bases, with 13 bases sitting between them. The CDR3 covers 13 residues. CDR3 loop: CASSPMEGNEQFF. CDR3 nucleotides: TGTGCCAGCAGTCCGATGGAAGGTAATGAGCAGTTCTTC.

V and J are TRBV5-1 and TRBJ1-2; 7 bases map to TRBD1. The CDR3 totals 13 residues. Per the germline V gene, CDR1 is SGHRS and CDR2 is YFSETQ. V trimming: 4 bases; J trimming: 6 bases; junction bases outside the gene matches: 6. CDR3 sequence reads: CASSPTGFDGYTF. CDR3 in DNA: TGCGCCAGCAGCCCGACAGGGTTTGATGGCTACACCTTC.

As regards this clone: Other DNA sequences in the sample encode the same CDR3. This sequence joins TRBV28 and TRBJ1-4; D ambiguous. The germline V gene has CDR1 MDHEN and CDR2 SYDVKM. The CDR3 spans 14 residues. V gave up 4 bases and J gave up 2 bases, with 8 bases separating them. This CDR3 reads CASSSGSTNEKLFF. In DNA, the CDR3 is TGTGCCAGCAGTTCCGGCAGTACTAATGAAAAACTGTTTTTT.